This T cell receptor (beta chain) was recovered during a study of T cell changes during pregnancy in multiple sclerosis. Sequenced by immunoSEQ multiplex PCR; TCRdb stores in-frame clones only, minus some. Of 75,000 to 100,000 clones listed, 85% to 95% are singletons. CDR1 is SEHNR, CDR2 FQNEAQ, per germline (reference sequence). CDR3 size: 16 residues. V was trimmed by 5 bases and J by 4 bases, leaving 20 bases between them. The receptor comes from a female donor with multiple sclerosis, enrolled in a pregnancy study. The chain joins TRBV7-9 to TRBJ1-2; a possible D gene is TRBD1 (6 bases). The source was peripheral blood, collected after pregnancy. Here the CDR3 DNA reads TGTGCCAGCAGCCTTAGGGCAGGGGCAGAAAGCTATGGCTACACCTTC. Translated, it gives CASSLRAGAESYGYTF. The complete variable domain, with remaining parts taken from reference TRBV7-9 and TRBJ1-2, reads DTGVSQNPRHKITKRGQNVTFRCDPISEHNRLYWYRQTLGQGPEFLTYFQNEAQLEKSRLLSDRFSAERPKGSFSTLEIQRTEQGDSAMYLCASSLRAGAESYGYTFGSGTRLTVV.